The 12 T cell receptor beta chains presented below share a single source sample, sequenced in a study of PD-1 blockade in mismatch repair-deficient tumors. The protocol was immunoSEQ multiplex PCR, while the TCRdb copy is restricted to in-frame clones and leaves out a portion. Of some 110,000 clones in the sample, 65% to 80% were seen once. Here the sequenced sample was peripheral blood, taken 60 weeks after starting pembrolizumab. The receptor set was obtained from an adult with mismatch repair-deficient cancer.

V is TRBV7-6 and J is TRBJ2-3; 8 bases are shared with TRBD2. Germline V CDR1 and CDR2: SGHVS, FNYEAQ. V was clipped by 5 bases and J by 5 bases; unmatched bases: 9. This CDR3 region has 15 residues. The CDR3 DNA reads as TGTGCCAGCAGCGGAGGGACTAGTTGGCTAGATACGCAGTATTTT. Translated, it gives CASSGGTSWLDTQYF.

This chain connects TRBV6-5 to TRBJ1-2; D uncertain. CDR1 and CDR2 from the germline V gene are MNHEY and SVGAGI. The V end lost 5 bases, the J end lost 4 bases, and 14 bases lay between the germline ends. The length of the CDR3 is 14 residues. Here the CDR3 DNA reads TGTGCCAGCAGTGAACTGGAGGCAATCTATGGCTACACCTTC. Translation: CASSELEAIYGYTF.

This clone was seen a handful of times. The chain combines TRBV6-5 with TRBJ1-5; 12 nucleotides match TRBD1. CDR3 length: 15 residues. The trim removed 5 bases at V and 6 bases at J, leaving 5 bases unmatched. Looked up from germline, CDR1 is MNHEY and CDR2 is SVGAGI. In DNA, the CDR3 is TGTGCCAGCAGTCCCGGGACAGGGGGCACTCAGCCCCAGCATTTT. This translates into CASSPGTGGTQPQHF.

The V and J genes are TRBV28 and TRBJ1-2; 9 bases agree with TRBD1. The CDR3 spans 16 residues. Germline trimming cut 2 bases from V and 4 bases from J; bases unmatched to any gene: 8. Germline V CDR1 and CDR2: MDHEN, SYDVKM. In DNA, the CDR3 is TGTGCCAGCAGTTTAGGCGGGACAGGGATTCCCTATGGCTACACCTTC. Amino acid sequence: CASSLGGTGIPYGYTF.

This clone occurred a few times. This chain uses TRBV30 with TRBJ1-2; D unclear. The ends were cut back, 8 bases at V and 5 bases at J, with 9 bases in the middle. The CDR3 loop spans 10 amino acids. CDR1 is GTSNPN, CDR2 SVGIG, per germline (reference sequence). The CDR3 sequence is CAGEGYGYTF. CDR3 bases: TGTGCCGGGGAGGGTTATGGCTACACCTTC.

The chain is built from TRBV4-1 and TRBJ2-1; 11 positions match TRBD2. V dropped 6 bases and J dropped 7; count of bases not matched to a gene: 8. Germline V gives CDR1 MGHRA, CDR2 YSYEKL. There are 15 residues in the CDR3. Here the CDR3 DNA reads TGCGCCAGCAGTCAGACTAGCGGGGCCCAAAATGAGCAGTTCTTC. Translated, it gives CASSQTSGAQNEQFF.

This clone was counted between two and nine times. This chain uses TRBV19 with TRBJ2-7; D might be TRBD1 or TRBD2, each matching 6 bases. Trimming removed 4 bases from V and 4 bases from J, with 11 bases in between. CDR3 length: 13 residues. The V gene's germline CDR1 is LNHDA and CDR2 SQIVND (reference sequence). The CDR3 reads CASSRRGGYEQYF. CDR3 in DNA: TGTGCCAGTAGTAGAAGAGGGGGGTACGAGCAGTACTTC. Complete variable domain (other parts from reference TRBV19 and TRBJ2-7): DGGITQSPKYLFRKEGQNVTLSCEQNLNHDAMYWYRQDPGQGLRLIYYSQIVNDFQKGDIAEGYSVSREKKESFPLTVTSAQKNPTAFYLCASSRRGGYEQYFGPGTRLTVT.

Comment on this clone: This sequence may be a read error, since a much larger clone differs from it by one base. Additional DNA sequences in this sample encode the identical CDR3. The chain joins TRBV14 to TRBJ2-3; unclear D gene. Germline V gene lookup returns CDR1 SGHDN and CDR2 FVKESK. V was pared by 6 bases and J by 2 bases, with 3 bases between. This CDR3 contains 11 residues. The CDR3 is CASSFTDTQYF. The CDR3 coding sequence is TGTGCCAGCAGTTTCACAGATACGCAGTATTTT.

The chain links TRBV6-6 to TRBJ2-7; D may be TRBD1 (7 bases). The germline CDR1 and CDR2 sequences are MNHNY and SVGAGI (reference sequence). Trimming took 2 bases from V and 5 from J, leaving 19 bases between them. The CDR3 is 16 amino acids. The DNA for the CDR3 is TGTGCCAGCAGTTACCGGCAGGGGGGTGTCGATCACGAGCAGTACTTC. This sequence encodes CASSYRQGGVDHEQYF.

The J gene is TRBJ2-1, the V gene TRBV11-2, with 11 bases that match TRBD2. Trimming took 1 base from V and 6 from J; bases not matched to a gene: 2. Germline values: CDR1 SGHAT, CDR2 FQNNGV. The CDR3 loop spans 15 amino acids. The CDR3 spells CASSLVSGRANEQFF. For the CDR3, the DNA is TGTGCCAGCAGCTTAGTTAGCGGGAGGGCCAATGAGCAGTTCTTC.

This clone has only one observation. The J gene is TRBJ2-5, the V gene TRBV4-2; 12 positions agree with TRBD2. Trimming at V came to 3 bases and at J to 3 bases, leaving 8 bases not matched to a gene. This CDR3 has 17 residues. The germline CDR1 and CDR2 sequences are LGHNA and YNFKEQ. The CDR3 DNA follows: TGTGCCAGCAGCCACTACAGCCTAGCGGGAGGGGAAGAGACCCAGTACTTC. It specifies CASSHYSLAGGEETQYF.

The chain combines TRBV6-6 with TRBJ2-1; weak D call: TRBD1 (5 bases). CDR3 size: 14 residues. Per germline, CDR1 MNHNY and CDR2 SVGAGI (reference sequence). The V gene lost 0 bases and the J gene lost 5 bases, with 8 bases spanning the gap. CDR3 residues: CASSYSTANNEQFF. Here the CDR3 DNA reads TGTGCCAGCAGTTACTCGACAGCCAACAATGAGCAGTTCTTC.